This T cell receptor (beta chain) is drawn from a study of T cell responses to AZD1222 COVID-19 vaccine. Study conclusions and caveats: Possibly, clonal diversity was underestimated; donors were largely white British and included more females.

Trimming shortened V by 5 bases and J by 9 bases, and 8 bases separated the two germline ends. The CDR3 is made up of 11 amino acids. In the case of this clone: Antigen specificity is unknown.

This table comes from immunoSEQ multiplex PCR, and its TCRdb copy is limited to in-frame clones, with some not included. The data contain about 66,000 clones, 75% to 85% of them singletons. The clonotype originates from an adult in good health. This material consisted of peripheral blood, taken on day 0 of MenACWY control vaccination. The V and J genes are TRBV12-3 or TRBV12-4 and TRBJ2-1; D possibly corresponds to TRBD2 (5 bases). CDR3 sequence: CASSMAGEQFF. The CDR3 DNA reads TGTGCCAGCAGTATGGCGGGTGAGCAGTTCTTC.